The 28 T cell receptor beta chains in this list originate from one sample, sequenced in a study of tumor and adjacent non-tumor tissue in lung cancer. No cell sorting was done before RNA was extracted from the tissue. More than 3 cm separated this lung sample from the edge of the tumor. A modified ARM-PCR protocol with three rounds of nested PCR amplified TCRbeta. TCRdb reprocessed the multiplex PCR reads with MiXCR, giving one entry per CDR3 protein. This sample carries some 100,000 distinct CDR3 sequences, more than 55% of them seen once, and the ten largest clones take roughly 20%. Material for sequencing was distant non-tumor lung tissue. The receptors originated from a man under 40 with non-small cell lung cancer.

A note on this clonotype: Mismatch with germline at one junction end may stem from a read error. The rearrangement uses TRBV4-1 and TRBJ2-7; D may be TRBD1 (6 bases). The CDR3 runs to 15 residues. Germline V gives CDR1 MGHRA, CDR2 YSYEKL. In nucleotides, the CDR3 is TGCGCCAGCAGCCAATCGGGGCCAGGGGCCTACGAGCAATACTTC. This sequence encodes CASSQSGPGAYEQYF.

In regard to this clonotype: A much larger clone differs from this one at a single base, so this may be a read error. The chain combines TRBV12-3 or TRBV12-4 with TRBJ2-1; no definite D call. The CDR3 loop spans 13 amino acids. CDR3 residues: CANSGLAGDEQFF. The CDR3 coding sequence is TGTGCCAACAGTGGGTTAGCTGGGGATGAGCAGTTCTTC.

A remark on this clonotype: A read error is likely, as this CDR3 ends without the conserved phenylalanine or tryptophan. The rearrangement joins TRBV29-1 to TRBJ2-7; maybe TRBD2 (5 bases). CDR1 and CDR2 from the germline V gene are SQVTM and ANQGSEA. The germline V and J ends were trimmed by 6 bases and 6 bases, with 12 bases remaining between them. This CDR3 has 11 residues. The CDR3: CSVYVGGEQYL. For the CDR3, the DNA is TGCAGCGTGTACGTTGGAGGCGAGCAGTACTTA.

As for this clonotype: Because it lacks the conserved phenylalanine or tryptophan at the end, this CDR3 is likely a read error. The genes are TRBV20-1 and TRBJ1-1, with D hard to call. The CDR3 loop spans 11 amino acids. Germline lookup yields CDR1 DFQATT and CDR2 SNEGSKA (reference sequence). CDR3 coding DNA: TGCAGCGCTCCAGGAACCACTGAAGCTTTCTCT. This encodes CSAPGTTEAFS.

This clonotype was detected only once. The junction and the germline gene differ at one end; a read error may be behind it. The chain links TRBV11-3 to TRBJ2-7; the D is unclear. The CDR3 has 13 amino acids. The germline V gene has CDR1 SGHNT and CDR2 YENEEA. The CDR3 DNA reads TGTACCAGGAGCTTAGGAGCTCCCTACGAGCAGTACTTC. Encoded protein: CTRSLGAPYEQYF.

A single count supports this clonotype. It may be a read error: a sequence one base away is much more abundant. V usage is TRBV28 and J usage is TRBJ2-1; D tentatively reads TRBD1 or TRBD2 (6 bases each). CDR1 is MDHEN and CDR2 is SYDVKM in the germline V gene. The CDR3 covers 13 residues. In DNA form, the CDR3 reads TGTGCCAACAGTTTAATGGGGGGCTGGGAGCAGTTCTTC. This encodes CANSLMGGWEQFF.

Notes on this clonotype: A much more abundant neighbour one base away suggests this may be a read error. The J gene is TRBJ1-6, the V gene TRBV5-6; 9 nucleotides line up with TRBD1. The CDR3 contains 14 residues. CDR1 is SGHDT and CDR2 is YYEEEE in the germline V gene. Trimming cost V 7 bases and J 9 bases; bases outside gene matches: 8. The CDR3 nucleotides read TGTGCCAGCGGCAAACAGGGGGCTCTTTCACCCCTCCACTTT. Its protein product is CASGKQGALSPLHF.

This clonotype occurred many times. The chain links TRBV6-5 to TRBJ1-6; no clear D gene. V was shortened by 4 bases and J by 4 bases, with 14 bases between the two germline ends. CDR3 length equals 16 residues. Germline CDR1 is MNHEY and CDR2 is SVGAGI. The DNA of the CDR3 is TGTGCCAGCAGTTTAAAAGTATCCGGTTATAATTCACCCCTCCACTTT. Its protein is CASSLKVSGYNSPLHF.

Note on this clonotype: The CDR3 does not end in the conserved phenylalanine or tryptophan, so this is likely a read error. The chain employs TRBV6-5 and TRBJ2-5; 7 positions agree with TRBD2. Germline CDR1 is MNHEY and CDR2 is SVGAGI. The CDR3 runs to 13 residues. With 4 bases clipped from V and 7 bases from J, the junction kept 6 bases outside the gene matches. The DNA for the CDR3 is TGTGCCAGCAGTTGTGACGGGGAGGGGACCCAGTACCTC. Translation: CASSCDGEGTQYL.

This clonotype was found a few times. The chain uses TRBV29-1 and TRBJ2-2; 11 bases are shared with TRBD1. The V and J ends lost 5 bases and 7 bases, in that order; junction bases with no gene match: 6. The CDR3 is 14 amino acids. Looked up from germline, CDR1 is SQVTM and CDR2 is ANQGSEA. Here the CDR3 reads CSVTGTGGVGELFF. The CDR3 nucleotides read TGCAGCGTTACCGGGACAGGGGGGGTCGGGGAGCTGTTTTTT.

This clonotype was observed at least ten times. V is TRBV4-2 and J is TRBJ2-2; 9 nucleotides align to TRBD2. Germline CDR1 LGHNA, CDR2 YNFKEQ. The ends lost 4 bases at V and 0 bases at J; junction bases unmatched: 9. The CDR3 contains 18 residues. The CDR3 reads CASSPGELAGSNTGELFF. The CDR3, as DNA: TGTGCCAGCAGCCCTGGGGAGCTAGCGGGGTCGAACACCGGGGAGCTGTTTTTT.

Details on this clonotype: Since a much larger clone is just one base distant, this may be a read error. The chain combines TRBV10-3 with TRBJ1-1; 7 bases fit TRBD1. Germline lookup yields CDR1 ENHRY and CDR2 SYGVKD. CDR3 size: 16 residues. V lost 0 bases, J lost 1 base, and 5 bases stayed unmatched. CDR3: CAISESEGDRNTEAFF. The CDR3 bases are TGTGCCATCAGTGAGTCAGAAGGGGACAGGAACACTGAAGCTTTCTTT.

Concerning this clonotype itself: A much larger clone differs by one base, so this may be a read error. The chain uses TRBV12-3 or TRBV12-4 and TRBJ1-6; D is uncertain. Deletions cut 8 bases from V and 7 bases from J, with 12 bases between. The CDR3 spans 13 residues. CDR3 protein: CASGADPNSPLHF. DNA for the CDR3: TGTGCCAGCGGCGCGGACCCAAATTCACCCCTCCACTTT.

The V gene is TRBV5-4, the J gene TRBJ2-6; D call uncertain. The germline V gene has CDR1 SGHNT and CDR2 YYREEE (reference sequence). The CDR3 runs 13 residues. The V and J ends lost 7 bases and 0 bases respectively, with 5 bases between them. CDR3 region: CASRPSGANVLTF. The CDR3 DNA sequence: TGTGCCAGCCGCCCCTCTGGGGCCAACGTCCTGACTTTC.

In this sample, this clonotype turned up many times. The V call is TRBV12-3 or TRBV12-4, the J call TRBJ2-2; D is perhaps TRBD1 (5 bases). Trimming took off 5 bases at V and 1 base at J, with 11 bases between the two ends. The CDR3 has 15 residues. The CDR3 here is CASSIPQENTGELFF. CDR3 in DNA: TGTGCCAGCAGTATACCACAGGAGAACACCGGGGAGCTGTTTTTT.

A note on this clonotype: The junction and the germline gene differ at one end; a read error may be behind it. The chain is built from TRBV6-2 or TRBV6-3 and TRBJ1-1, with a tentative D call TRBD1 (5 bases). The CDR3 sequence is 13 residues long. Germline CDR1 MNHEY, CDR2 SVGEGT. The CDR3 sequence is CPSNYRDNTEAFF. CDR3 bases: TGTCCCAGCAATTACCGGGACAACACTGAAGCTTTCTTT.

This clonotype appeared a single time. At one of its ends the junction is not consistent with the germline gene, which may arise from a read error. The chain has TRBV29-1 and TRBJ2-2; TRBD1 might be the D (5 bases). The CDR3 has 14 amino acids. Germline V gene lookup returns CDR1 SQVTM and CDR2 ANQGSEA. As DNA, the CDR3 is TGCAACGCACTCTGGGGCGCGAACACTGGGGAGCTGTTTTTT. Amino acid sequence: CNALWGANTGELFF.

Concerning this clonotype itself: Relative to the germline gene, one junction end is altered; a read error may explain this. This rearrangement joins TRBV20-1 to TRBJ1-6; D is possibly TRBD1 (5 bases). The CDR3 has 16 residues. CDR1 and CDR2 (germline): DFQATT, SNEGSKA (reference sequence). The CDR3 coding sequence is TGCAGTGCTCATACAACCGGGACGGGGGATAATTCACTCCTCCACTTT. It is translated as CSAHTTGTGDNSLLHF.

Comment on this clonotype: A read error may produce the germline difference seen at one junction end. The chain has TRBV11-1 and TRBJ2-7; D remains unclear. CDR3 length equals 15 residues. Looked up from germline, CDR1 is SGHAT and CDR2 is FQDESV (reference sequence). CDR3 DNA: TGTGCCGGCAGCTCCACGGCAGATCCCTCCTACGAGCAGTACTTC. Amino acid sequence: CAGSSTADPSYEQYF.

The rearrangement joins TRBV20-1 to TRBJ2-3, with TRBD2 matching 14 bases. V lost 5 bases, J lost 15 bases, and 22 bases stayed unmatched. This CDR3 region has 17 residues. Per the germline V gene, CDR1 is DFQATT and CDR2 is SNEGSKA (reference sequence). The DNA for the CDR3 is TGCAGTGCTCACTCCCCCGGGACTAGCGGGAGCACAGATACACATTATTTT. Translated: CSAHSPGTSGSTDTHYF.

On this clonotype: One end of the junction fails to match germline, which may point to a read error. CDR3 residues: CASNIRSGASNNEQFF. For the CDR3, the DNA is TGTGCCAGCAACATCCGAAGCGGGGCCTCCAACAATGAGCAGTTCTTC. The V call is TRBV11-2, the J call TRBJ2-1; 7 bases line up with TRBD2. This CDR3 spans 16 amino acids. Germline CDR1 SGHAT, CDR2 FQNNGV.

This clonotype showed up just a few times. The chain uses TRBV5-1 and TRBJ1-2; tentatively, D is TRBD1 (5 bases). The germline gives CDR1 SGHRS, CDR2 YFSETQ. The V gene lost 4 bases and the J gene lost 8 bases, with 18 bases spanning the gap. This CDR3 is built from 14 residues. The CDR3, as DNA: TGCGCCAGCAGCCCGGAGTACTCAGGGAACGGCTACACCTTC. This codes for CASSPEYSGNGYTF.

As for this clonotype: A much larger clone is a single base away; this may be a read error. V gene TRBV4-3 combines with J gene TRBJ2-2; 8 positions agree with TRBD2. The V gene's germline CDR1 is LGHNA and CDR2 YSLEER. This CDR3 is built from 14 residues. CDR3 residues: CACSQWGLAGELFF. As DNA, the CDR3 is TGCGCCTGCAGCCAATGGGGACTAGCCGGGGAGCTGTTTTTT.

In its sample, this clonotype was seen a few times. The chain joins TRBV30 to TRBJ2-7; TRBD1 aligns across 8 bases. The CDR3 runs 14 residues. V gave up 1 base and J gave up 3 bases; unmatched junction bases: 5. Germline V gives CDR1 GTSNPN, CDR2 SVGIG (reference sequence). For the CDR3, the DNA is TGTGCCTGGAGTGAGGACAGGGCTATCTACGAGCAGTACTTC. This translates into CAWSEDRAIYEQYF.

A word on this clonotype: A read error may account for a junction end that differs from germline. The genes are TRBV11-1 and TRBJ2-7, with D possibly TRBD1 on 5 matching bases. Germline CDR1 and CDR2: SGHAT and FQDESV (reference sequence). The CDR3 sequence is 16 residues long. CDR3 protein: CASSPRSIIGANEQHF. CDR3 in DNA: TGTGCCAGCAGCCCCCGAAGTATTATTGGGGCCAACGAGCAGCACTTC.

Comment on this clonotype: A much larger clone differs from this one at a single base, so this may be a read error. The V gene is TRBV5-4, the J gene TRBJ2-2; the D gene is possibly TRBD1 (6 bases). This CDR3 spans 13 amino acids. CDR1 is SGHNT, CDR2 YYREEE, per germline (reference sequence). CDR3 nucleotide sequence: TGTGCCAGCACAGGGGCGAACACCGGGGATCTGTTTTTT. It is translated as CASTGANTGDLFF.

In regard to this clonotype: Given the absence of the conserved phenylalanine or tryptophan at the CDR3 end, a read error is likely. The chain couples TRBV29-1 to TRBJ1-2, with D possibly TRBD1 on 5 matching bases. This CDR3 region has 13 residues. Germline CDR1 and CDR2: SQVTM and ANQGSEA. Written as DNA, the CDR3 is TGCATCGTTGAAGGGTCCACGGGGGATGGCTACACCTTA. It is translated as CIVEGSTGDGYTL.

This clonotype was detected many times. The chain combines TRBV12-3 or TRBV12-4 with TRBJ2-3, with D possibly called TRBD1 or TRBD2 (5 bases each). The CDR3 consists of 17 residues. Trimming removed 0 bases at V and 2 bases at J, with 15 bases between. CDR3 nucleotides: TGTGCCAGCAGTTTAGCGCTGTCGGGGCGAAACACAGATACGCAGTATTTT. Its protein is CASSLALSGRNTDTQYF.